This entry describes one TCR beta chain. What it binds is not known. The sample belongs to a study of post-analysis software for immune sequencing data. Regarding the study as a whole: Roughly five TRBV segments were more frequent in patients than controls; TRBV5-6, TRBV5-1 and TRBV20-1 belonged to this group. A significant reduction in normalized Chao1 diversity was observed in multiple sclerosis patients versus controls. Under F measure analysis, samples from one preparation batch co-clustered strongly.

Unique molecular identifiers had been added to the TCR beta cDNA libraries. cDNA molecules numbering about 480,000 came from about 1 to 10 million T cells. TCRdb analysed the PCR reads with MiXCR anew, one entry per CDR3 protein. The sample includes 800,000 to 950,000 distinct CDR3 sequences, approximately 53% seen only once; the top ten take roughly 4.4%. Germline V lookup: CDR1 SGHRS, CDR2 YFSETQ. This CDR3 is 15 amino acids long. Unmatched junction bases numbered 5, after V lost 4 bases and J lost 0 bases. Sample: blood. The source is a girl between 10 and 17 years old with multiple sclerosis. The gene calls are TRBV5-1 and TRBJ2-7; 9 bases are shared with TRBD1. CDR3 protein: CASSKGTGNSYEQYF. The CDR3 DNA is TGCGCCAGCAGCAAAGGGACAGGGAACTCCTACGAGCAGTACTTC.